These 32 T cell receptor beta chains share one sample of origin, sequenced in a study of naive and memory T cell subsets. The beta constant-region primer was an equimolar mix of two oligonucleotides covering TRBC1 and TRBC2. TCRdb re-called the UMI-ligation and nested PCR reads through MiXCR, storing one row per CDR3 protein. This sample has 130,000 to 150,000 distinct CDR3 sequences, with about 18% found just once. The sample was naive CD4+ T cells from blood. The origin of the receptors is a human donor in good health.

V is TRBV14 and J is TRBJ1-6; TRBD1 is a possible D gene (5 bases). Per the germline V gene, CDR1 is SGHDN and CDR2 is FVKESK. The CDR3 sequence is 15 residues long. V shed 4 bases and J shed 4 bases, with 11 bases lying between them. CDR3 sequence reads: CASSPRDGYNSPLHF. The CDR3 region has the DNA TGTGCCAGCAGCCCCCGGGACGGATATAATTCACCCCTCCACTTT.

This clonotype was counted only a few times. This chain connects TRBV6-1 to TRBJ2-1, with D unresolved. Germline-derived CDR1 and CDR2 are MNHNS and SASEGT. Trimming stripped 8 bases from V and 7 bases from J, with 12 bases between. This CDR3 is 12 amino acids long. The CDR3 loop reads CASDHAYNEQFF. The CDR3 DNA is TGTGCCAGCGATCATGCGTATAATGAGCAGTTCTTC.

This clonotype was observed a few times. The chain employs TRBV28 and TRBJ2-4, with no clear D. Per germline, CDR1 MDHEN and CDR2 SYDVKM. V lost 1 base and J 3 bases, leaving 10 bases between the germline ends. The CDR3 is 15 amino acids. CDR3 nucleotide sequence: TGTGCCAGCAGTTTATCGGTCCCGGGCAAAAACATTCAGTACTTC. This encodes CASSLSVPGKNIQYF. The whole variable domain, filled in from reference TRBV28 and TRBJ2-4, reads DVKVTQSSRYLVKRTGEKVFLECVQDMDHENMFWYRQDPGLGLRLIYFSYDVKMKEKGDIPEGYSVSREKKERFSLILESASTNQTSMYLCASSLSVPGKNIQYFGAGTRLSVL.

The rearrangement links TRBV6-2 or TRBV6-3 to TRBJ1-5, with a tentative D call TRBD1 (5 bases). Trimming took 5 bases from V and 0 from J, leaving 29 bases between them. CDR1 is MNHEY and CDR2 is SVGEGT in the germline V gene. There are 21 residues in the CDR3. The CDR3 reads CASSRWGRIGDGSSSNQPQHF. The CDR3 bases are TGTGCCAGCAGTCGCTGGGGAAGAATAGGGGACGGAAGCTCTAGCAATCAGCCCCAGCATTTT.

J is TRBJ2-7 and V is TRBV6-1; TRBD2 aligns across 7 bases. Germline V gives CDR1 MNHNS, CDR2 SASEGT. The CDR3 is 13 residues long. Germline trimming cut 11 bases from V and 0 bases from J; bases unmatched to any gene: 7. CDR3 region: CAPGRASSYEQYF. The CDR3, as DNA: TGTGCCCCGGGGAGGGCGTCCTCCTACGAGCAGTACTTC.

This clonotype was seen only a few times. V usage is TRBV14 and J usage is TRBJ2-5, with D perhaps matching TRBD1 (5 bases). The CDR3 spans 13 residues. Germline V lookup: CDR1 SGHDN, CDR2 FVKESK. V was clipped by 5 bases and J by 4 bases, with 11 bases between them. The CDR3 protein is CASSSRVRETQYF. In DNA, the CDR3 is TGTGCCAGCAGCTCCAGGGTGAGAGAGACCCAGTACTTC.

This chain joins TRBV7-9 and TRBJ2-3, with 12 positions matching TRBD2. CDR3 length: 16 amino acids. Germline values: CDR1 SEHNR, CDR2 FQNEAQ (reference sequence). V trimming: 5 bases; J trimming: 11 bases; junction bases outside the gene matches: 14. The CDR3 is CASSQADLLLAGGQYF. The CDR3 nucleotides read TGTGCCAGCAGCCAAGCGGACCTGTTACTAGCGGGAGGGCAGTATTTT.

The V gene is TRBV15, the J gene TRBJ1-4, with D possibly matching TRBD1 (6 bases). This CDR3 has 15 amino acids. The germline V gene encodes CDR1 LNHNV and CDR2 YYDKDF (reference sequence). Trimming took 6 bases from V and 0 from J, leaving 11 bases between them. The CDR3, as DNA: TGTGCCACCAGGACAGGCTATGCAACTAATGAAAAACTGTTTTTT. It encodes CATRTGYATNEKLFF.

The genes are TRBV15 and TRBJ1-5, with D possibly matching TRBD1 (5 bases). Germline V gene lookup returns CDR1 LNHNV and CDR2 YYDKDF (reference sequence). There are 16 residues in the CDR3. V lost 5 bases to trimming and J lost 2 bases, with 16 bases between them. The CDR3 DNA follows: TGTGCCACCAGCGGGGGACCCAGTTTCGGCAATCAGCCCCAGCATTTT. This sequence encodes CATSGGPSFGNQPQHF.

In this sample, this clonotype turned up a few times. This rearrangement joins TRBV20-1 to TRBJ2-1; TRBD2 matches at 11 bases. Germline-derived CDR1 and CDR2 are DFQATT and SNEGSKA (reference sequence). J was trimmed by 7 bases and V by 6 bases; bases with no gene match: 14. The CDR3 runs 16 residues. CDR3 amino acids: CSAPGGASGRINEQFF. The CDR3 DNA follows: TGCAGTGCCCCGGGGGGCGCTAGCGGGAGGATAAATGAGCAGTTCTTC.

V and J are TRBV15 and TRBJ2-7, with 10 bases lining up with TRBD2. With V trimmed by 0 bases and J by 0 bases, 2 bases remained unmatched. Germline V gene sequence: CDR1 LNHNV, CDR2 YYDKDF (reference sequence). The CDR3 is made up of 16 amino acids. CDR3 loop: CATSRDRLAGSYEQYF. The CDR3 region has the DNA TGTGCCACCAGCAGAGATCGACTAGCGGGCTCCTACGAGCAGTACTTC.

This clonotype has at least ten counts. The CDR3 nucleotides are TGCAGTGCCCCGCTGGTGGCCCGGGGCACTGAAGCTTTCTTT. This translates into CSAPLVARGTEAFF. The chain carries TRBV20-1 and TRBJ1-1; D not resolved. Germline assignment: CDR1 DFQATT and CDR2 SNEGSKA (reference sequence). The CDR3 runs to 14 residues. The V end lost 6 bases, the J end lost 4 bases, and 18 bases lay between the germline ends.

The J gene is TRBJ1-2, the V gene TRBV4-1, with D unresolved. The CDR3 length is 17 residues. From germline, CDR1 is MGHRA and CDR2 YSYEKL. Deletions cut 1 base from V and 3 bases from J, with 18 bases between. The chain's CDR3 is CASSQAAGSALYYGYTF. The CDR3 DNA reads as TGCGCCAGCAGCCAAGCGGCAGGATCAGCTCTTTACTATGGCTACACCTTC.

The DNA of the CDR3 is TGTGCCAGCAGCAAAATACTAGCGGGAGTTTACGAGCAGTACTTC. Translation: CASSKILAGVYEQYF. The J gene is TRBJ2-7, the V gene TRBV21-1; the table's D call TRBD2 went unverified against the DNA. TRBV21-1 is recorded as a pseudogene. This CDR3 has 15 residues.

The rearrangement uses TRBV7-9 and TRBJ2-1; 9 positions agree with TRBD2. The CDR3 loop spans 16 amino acids. The V segment lost 5 bases and the J segment 1 base; nucleotides outside the gene matches: 6. Germline CDR1 and CDR2: SEHNR and FQNEAQ (reference sequence). As DNA, the CDR3 is TGTGCCAGCAGCCTGAGACTAGCGGCATCCTACAATGAGCAGTTCTTC. It encodes CASSLRLAASYNEQFF.

This clonotype has a handful of counts. V usage is TRBV11-2 and J usage is TRBJ1-1; 9 bases align to TRBD1. Germline CDR1 and CDR2: SGHAT and FQNNGV. J was trimmed by 7 bases and V by 6 bases; bases with no gene match: 15. The CDR3 contains 16 residues. This chain's CDR3 is CASSLTGTGRFSEAFF. As DNA, the CDR3 is TGTGCCAGCAGTCTCACCGGGACAGGGAGGTTTAGTGAAGCTTTCTTT.

V gene TRBV4-1 combines with J gene TRBJ2-3; no clear D gene. This CDR3 spans 13 amino acids. Per germline, CDR1 MGHRA and CDR2 YSYEKL. V lost 4 bases and J 2 bases, leaving 7 bases between the germline ends. The CDR3 protein is CASSRLVTDTQYF. The CDR3 coding sequence is TGCGCCAGCAGCCGACTTGTCACAGATACGCAGTATTTT.

The chain employs TRBV20-1 and TRBJ1-6; D perhaps matches TRBD1 (5 bases). Germline CDR1 is DFQATT and CDR2 is SNEGSKA (reference sequence). V dropped 5 bases and J dropped 7 bases, with 15 bases sitting between them. This CDR3 is 14 amino acids long. The CDR3 protein is CSARTGPVNSPLHF. CDR3 nucleotides: TGCAGTGCTCGTACAGGCCCAGTCAATTCACCCCTCCACTTT.

The table lists this clonotype with many counts. The rearrangement links TRBV29-1 to TRBJ2-3, with D perhaps TRBD2 (6 bases). The CDR3 runs to 14 residues. The V end lost 5 bases, the J end lost 3 bases, and 15 bases lay between the germline ends. Germline-derived CDR1 and CDR2 are SQVTM and ANQGSEA. CDR3 nucleotides: TGCAGCGTTCTTGTAGCGGAACTGACAGATACGCAGTATTTT. Translating it yields CSVLVAELTDTQYF.

This clonotype was detected only a few times. The chain couples TRBV19 to TRBJ2-1; 13 nucleotides match TRBD2. The J segment lost 9 bases and the V segment lost 6 bases, leaving 8 bases of the junction unmatched. Germline V CDR1 and CDR2: LNHDA, SQIVND (reference sequence). The CDR3 is 15 residues long. CDR3 DNA: TGTGCCAGTAGAAAACTAGCGGGAGGGCCTTTTGAGCAGTTCTTC. Protein product: CASRKLAGGPFEQFF.

In its sample, this clonotype was seen many times. V usage is TRBV7-2 and J usage is TRBJ2-5; no reliable D call. The V end lost 5 bases, the J end lost 5 bases, and 9 bases lay between the germline ends. CDR1 is SGHTA, CDR2 FQGNSA, per germline. The CDR3 is 12 residues long. DNA of the CDR3: TGTGCCAGCAGCCGAGCTTTGGAGACCCAGTACTTC. This codes for CASSRALETQYF.

This chain joins TRBV3-1 and TRBJ1-1; 10 bases align to TRBD1. This CDR3 contains 14 residues. With 3 bases clipped from V and 6 bases from J, the junction kept 4 bases outside the gene matches. CDR1 and CDR2 from the germline V gene are LGHDT and YNNKEL (reference sequence). The CDR3 DNA sequence: TGTGCCAGCAGCCACCCCGGACAGGGGGCTGAAGCTTTCTTT. Translation: CASSHPGQGAEAFF.

The CDR3 protein is CSAQGQGRSTQYF. The DNA of the CDR3 is TGCAGTGCGCAGGGGCAGGGTCGCAGTACGCAGTATTTT. This chain links TRBV20-1 with TRBJ2-3; possibly TRBD1 for D (6 bases). Germline V gene sequence: CDR1 DFQATT, CDR2 SNEGSKA (reference sequence). The CDR3 length is 13 residues. The V end was cut by 6 bases, the J end by 8 bases, with 18 bases between.

This rearrangement joins TRBV7-2 to TRBJ2-3; TRBD2 matches 8 bases. The CDR3 has 16 amino acids. Germline V CDR1 and CDR2: SGHTA, FQGNSA. The junction had 4 bases not matched to a gene; V was cut back by 1 base and J by 1 base. CDR3 in DNA: TGTGCCAGCAGCTTAGACAGCGGGAGTGGCACAGATACGCAGTATTTT. This encodes CASSLDSGSGTDTQYF.

The CDR3 loop reads CSARDSADNEQFF. In DNA, the CDR3 is TGCAGTGCTAGAGATTCGGCGGACAATGAGCAGTTCTTC. V gene TRBV20-1 combines with J gene TRBJ2-1, with D unresolved. Germline V CDR1 and CDR2: DFQATT, SNEGSKA (reference sequence). Deletions cut 0 bases from V and 5 bases from J, with 8 bases between. The CDR3 spans 13 residues.

In this sample, this clonotype turned up a few times. The rearrangement uses TRBV7-9 and TRBJ2-1; D unresolved. Trimming shortened V by 7 bases and J by 8 bases, and 18 bases separated the two germline ends. The CDR3 spans 14 residues. In germline, CDR1 is SEHNR, CDR2 FQNEAQ (reference sequence). The CDR3 nucleotides read TGTGCCAGCATCCCCCGAGTGTCTGGGTATGAGCAGTTCTTC. It codes for CASIPRVSGYEQFF. The full variable domain, its missing parts supplied by reference TRBV7-9 and TRBJ2-1, is DTGVSQNPRHKITKRGQNVTFRCDPISEHNRLYWYRQTLGQGPEFLTYFQNEAQLEKSRLLSDRFSAERPKGSFSTLEIQRTEQGDSAMYLCASIPRVSGYEQFFGPGTRLTVL.

Only a few counts were recorded for this clonotype. CDR3 sequence reads: CSAQGTEAFF. CDR3 bases: TGCAGTGCCCAGGGGACCGAAGCTTTCTTT. V and J are TRBV20-1 and TRBJ1-1, with D possibly TRBD1 on 6 matching bases. The CDR3 loop spans 10 amino acids. Trimming removed 6 bases at V and 8 bases at J, with 10 bases between. From germline, CDR1 is DFQATT and CDR2 SNEGSKA (reference sequence).

The chain has TRBV12-3 or TRBV12-4 and TRBJ1-5; 12 nucleotides line up with TRBD1. CDR3 length: 18 amino acids. Trimming took 3 bases from V and 0 from J; bases not matched to a gene: 6. CDR3 protein: CASSFGTGGSYSNQPQHF. CDR3 DNA: TGTGCCAGCAGTTTCGGGACAGGGGGCTCCTATAGCAATCAGCCCCAGCATTTT.

CDR3 sequence reads: CSVGGSGPDTQYF. The CDR3 DNA follows: TGCAGCGTTGGTGGGTCTGGCCCAGATACGCAGTATTTT. The V and J genes are TRBV29-1 and TRBJ2-3; D ambiguous. The CDR3 length is 13 residues. Trimming shortened V by 4 bases and J by 4 bases, and 12 bases separated the two germline ends. Germline lookup yields CDR1 SQVTM and CDR2 ANQGSEA.

There are a few counts of this clonotype. The chain carries TRBV30 and TRBJ2-7; D gene ambiguous. This CDR3 is built from 12 residues. V shed 2 bases and J shed 4 bases, with 9 bases lying between them. Germline assignment: CDR1 GTSNPN and CDR2 SVGIG (reference sequence). As DNA, the CDR3 is TGTGCCTGGAGTCTCGGCCCTTACGAGCAGTACTTC. It yields the protein CAWSLGPYEQYF.

The chain uses TRBV3-1 and TRBJ1-1; 8 bases agree with TRBD1. Germline CDR1 LGHDT, CDR2 YNNKEL (reference sequence). The CDR3 is made up of 14 amino acids. After removal of 6 bases from V and 4 bases from J, the junction contained 7 bases not matched to a gene. The CDR3 sequence: CASSQRTGFTEAFF. The CDR3 bases are TGTGCCAGCAGTCAAAGGACAGGGTTCACTGAAGCTTTCTTT.

The rearrangement joins TRBV6-6 to TRBJ2-2, with TRBD2 identical over 13 bases. CDR1 MNHNY and CDR2 SVGAGI come from the germline V gene (reference sequence). V was clipped by 6 bases and J by 7 bases; unmatched bases: 5. This CDR3 comprises 15 residues. CDR3 bases: TGTGCCAGCAGACTAGCGGGAGGGCCGATCGGGGAGCTGTTTTTT. Translating gives CASRLAGGPIGELFF.